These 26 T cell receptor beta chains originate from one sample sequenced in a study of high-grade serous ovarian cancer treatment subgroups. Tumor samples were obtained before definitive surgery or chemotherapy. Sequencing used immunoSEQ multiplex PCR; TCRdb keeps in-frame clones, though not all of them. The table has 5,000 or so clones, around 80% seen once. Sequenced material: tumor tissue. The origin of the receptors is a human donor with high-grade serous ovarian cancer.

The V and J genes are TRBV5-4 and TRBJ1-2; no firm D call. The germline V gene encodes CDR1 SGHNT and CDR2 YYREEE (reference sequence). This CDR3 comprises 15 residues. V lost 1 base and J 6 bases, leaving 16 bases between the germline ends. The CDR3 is CASSLQRRVKDGYTF. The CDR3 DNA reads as TGTGCCAGCAGCTTGCAAAGGAGGGTGAAGGATGGCTACACCTTC.

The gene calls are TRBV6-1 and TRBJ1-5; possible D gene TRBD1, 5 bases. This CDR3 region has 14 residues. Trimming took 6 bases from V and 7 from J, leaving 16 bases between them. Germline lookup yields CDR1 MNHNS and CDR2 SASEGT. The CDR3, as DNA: TGTGCCAGCAGAAGGGACCGCCGTCCCCAGCCCCAGCATTTT. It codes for CASRRDRRPQPQHF.

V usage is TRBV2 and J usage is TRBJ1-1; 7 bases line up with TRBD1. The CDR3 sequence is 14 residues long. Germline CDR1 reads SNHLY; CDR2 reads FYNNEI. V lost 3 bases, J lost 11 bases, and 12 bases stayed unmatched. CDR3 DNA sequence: TGTGCCAGCAGTGACCCCGCGAGAAGGGGGCGGGCTTTCTTT. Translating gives CASSDPARRGRAFF. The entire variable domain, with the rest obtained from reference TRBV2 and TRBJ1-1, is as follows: EPEVTQTPSHQVTQMGQEVILRCVPISNHLYFYWYRQILGQKVEFLVSFYNNEISEKSEIFDDQFSVERPDGSNFTLKIRSTKLEDSAMYFCASSDPARRGRAFFGQGTRLTVV.

The CDR3 protein is CASRNRATNEKLFF. The DNA for the CDR3 is TGTGCCAGCAGAAACAGGGCAACTAATGAAAAACTGTTTTTT. The V gene is TRBV27, the J gene TRBJ1-4; a weak D match, TRBD1 (6 bases). CDR1 MNHEY and CDR2 SMNVEV come from the germline V gene (reference sequence). There are 14 residues in the CDR3. The germline V and J ends were trimmed by 6 bases and 0 bases, with 8 bases remaining between them.

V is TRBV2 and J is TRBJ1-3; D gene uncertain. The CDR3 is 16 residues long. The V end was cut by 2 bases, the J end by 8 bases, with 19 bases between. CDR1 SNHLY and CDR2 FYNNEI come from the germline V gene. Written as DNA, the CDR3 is TGTGCCAGCAGTGAATCCCGTCAGCCAGCCGGTGACACCATATATTTT. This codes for CASSESRQPAGDTIYF.

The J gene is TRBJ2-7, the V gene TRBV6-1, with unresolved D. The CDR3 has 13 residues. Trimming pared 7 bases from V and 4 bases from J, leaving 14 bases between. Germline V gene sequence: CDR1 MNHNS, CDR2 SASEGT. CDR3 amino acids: CASTKGVEYEQYF. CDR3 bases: TGTGCCAGCACGAAAGGAGTAGAGTACGAGCAGTACTTC.

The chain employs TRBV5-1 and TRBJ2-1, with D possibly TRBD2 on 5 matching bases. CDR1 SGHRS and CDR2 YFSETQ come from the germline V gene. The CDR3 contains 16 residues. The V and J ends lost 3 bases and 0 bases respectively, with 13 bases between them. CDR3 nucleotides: TGCGCCAGCAGCTCGGCGGGCAGCAGCTCCTACAATGAGCAGTTCTTC. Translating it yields CASSSAGSSSYNEQFF.

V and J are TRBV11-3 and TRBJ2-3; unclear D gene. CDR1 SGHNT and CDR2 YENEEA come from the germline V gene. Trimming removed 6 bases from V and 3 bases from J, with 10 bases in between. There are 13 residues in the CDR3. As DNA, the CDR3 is TGTGCCAGCAGTAGGGCGGAGACAGATACGCAGTATTTT. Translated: CASSRAETDTQYF. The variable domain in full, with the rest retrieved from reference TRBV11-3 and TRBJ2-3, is EAGVVQSPRYKIIEKKQPVAFWCNPISGHNTLYWYLQNLGQGPELLIRYENEEAVDDSQLPKDRFSAERLKGVDSTLKIQPAELGDSAVYLCASSRAETDTQYFGPGTRLTVL.

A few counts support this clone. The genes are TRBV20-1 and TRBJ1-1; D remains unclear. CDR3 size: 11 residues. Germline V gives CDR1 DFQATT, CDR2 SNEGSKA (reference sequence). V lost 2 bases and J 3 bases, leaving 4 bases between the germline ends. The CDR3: CSARNYTEAFF. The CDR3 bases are TGCAGTGCTAGAAATTACACTGAAGCTTTCTTT.

The CDR3 bases are TGTGCCAGTAGTCCCACGGTGGAGGGTCGGTATGGCTACACCTTC. Translation: CASSPTVEGRYGYTF. This sequence joins TRBV19 and TRBJ1-2; D is unclear. Germline CDR1 LNHDA, CDR2 SQIVND (reference sequence). This CDR3 region has 15 residues. V lost 5 bases to trimming and J lost 5 bases, with 18 bases between them.

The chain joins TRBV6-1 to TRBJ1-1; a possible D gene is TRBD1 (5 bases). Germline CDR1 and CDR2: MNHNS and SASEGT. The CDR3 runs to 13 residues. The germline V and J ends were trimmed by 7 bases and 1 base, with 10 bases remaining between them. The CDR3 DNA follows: TGTGCCAGCATAAATACAGGGAACACTGAAGCTTTCTTT. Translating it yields CASINTGNTEAFF.

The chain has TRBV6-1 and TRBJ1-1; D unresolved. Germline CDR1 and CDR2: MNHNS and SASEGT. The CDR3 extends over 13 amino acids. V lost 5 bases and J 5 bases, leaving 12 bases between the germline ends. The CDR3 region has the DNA TGTGCCAGCAGTTATAACATGGGAACTGAAGCTTTCTTT. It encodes CASSYNMGTEAFF.

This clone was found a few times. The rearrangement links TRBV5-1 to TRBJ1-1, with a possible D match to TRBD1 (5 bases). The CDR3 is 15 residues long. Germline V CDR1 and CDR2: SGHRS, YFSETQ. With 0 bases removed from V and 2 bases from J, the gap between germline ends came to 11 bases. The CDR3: CASSLAPGANTEAFF. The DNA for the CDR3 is TGCGCCAGCAGCTTGGCCCCCGGGGCAAACACTGAAGCTTTCTTT.

CDR3 sequence: CASSPPRGSGGTQYF. The CDR3 DNA reads TGTGCCAGCAGCCCCCCTAGGGGCAGTGGAGGGACCCAGTACTTC. The rearrangement joins TRBV7-2 to TRBJ2-5; D is possibly TRBD1 or TRBD2 (5 bases each). Trimming cost V 5 bases and J 7 bases, with 20 bases left between them. CDR3 length: 15 residues. CDR1 is SGHTA and CDR2 is FQGNSA in the germline V gene.

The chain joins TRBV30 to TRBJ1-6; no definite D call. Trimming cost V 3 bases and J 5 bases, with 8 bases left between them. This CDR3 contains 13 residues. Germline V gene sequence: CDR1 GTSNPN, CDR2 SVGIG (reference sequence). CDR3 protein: CAWRGRDNSPLHF. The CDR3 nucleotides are TGTGCCTGGAGAGGCCGGGATAATTCACCCCTCCACTTT.

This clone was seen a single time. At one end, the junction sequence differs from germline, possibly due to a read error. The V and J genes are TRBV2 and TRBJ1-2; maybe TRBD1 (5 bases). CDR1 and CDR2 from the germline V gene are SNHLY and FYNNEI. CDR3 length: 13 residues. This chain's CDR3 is CASSVAGLEGCTF. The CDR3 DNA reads TGTGCCAGCAGTGTAGCGGGACTAGAAGGCTGCACCTTC.

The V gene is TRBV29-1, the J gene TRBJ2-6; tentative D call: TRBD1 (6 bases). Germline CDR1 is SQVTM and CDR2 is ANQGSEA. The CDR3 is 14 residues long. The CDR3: CSAGGNAGANVLTF. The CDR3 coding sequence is TGCAGTGCTGGGGGCAACGCTGGGGCCAACGTCCTGACTTTC.

The CDR3 DNA sequence: TGTGCCAGCTGCCGGGCGGGGGCGATGAACACTGAAGCTTTCTTT. Residues: CASCRAGAMNTEAFF. The V call is TRBV27, the J call TRBJ1-1, with D possibly being TRBD1 (6 bases). Germline lookup yields CDR1 MNHEY and CDR2 SMNVEV (reference sequence). The CDR3 length is 15 residues. V lost 8 bases and J 0 bases, leaving 16 bases between the germline ends.

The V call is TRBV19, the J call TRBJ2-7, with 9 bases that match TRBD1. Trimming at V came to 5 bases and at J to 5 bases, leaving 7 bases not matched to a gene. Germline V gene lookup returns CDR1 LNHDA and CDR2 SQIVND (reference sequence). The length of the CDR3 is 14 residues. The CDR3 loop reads CASSGTGSFHEQYF. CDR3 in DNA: TGTGCCAGTAGTGGGACAGGGAGTTTCCACGAGCAGTACTTC.

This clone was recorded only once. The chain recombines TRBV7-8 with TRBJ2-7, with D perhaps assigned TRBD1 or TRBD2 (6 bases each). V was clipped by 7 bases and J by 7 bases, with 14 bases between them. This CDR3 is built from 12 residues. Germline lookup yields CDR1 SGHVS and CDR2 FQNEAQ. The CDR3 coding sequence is TGTGCCAGCACCCAAGGGGGGTGGGAGCAGTACTTC. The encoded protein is CASTQGGWEQYF.

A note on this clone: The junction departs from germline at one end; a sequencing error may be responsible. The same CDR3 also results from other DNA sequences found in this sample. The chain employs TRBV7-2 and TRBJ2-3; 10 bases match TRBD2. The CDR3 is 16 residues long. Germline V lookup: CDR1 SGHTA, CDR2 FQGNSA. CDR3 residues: CASSAIAGGVTDTQYF. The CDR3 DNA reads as TGTGCCAGCAGCGCTATAGCGGGGGGCGTCACAGATACACAGTATTTT.

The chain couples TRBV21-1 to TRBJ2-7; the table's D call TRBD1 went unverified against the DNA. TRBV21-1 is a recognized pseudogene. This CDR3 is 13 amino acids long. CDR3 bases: TGTGCCAGCAGCAAGGCCACCTCCTACGAGCAGTACTTC. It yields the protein CASSKATSYEQYF.

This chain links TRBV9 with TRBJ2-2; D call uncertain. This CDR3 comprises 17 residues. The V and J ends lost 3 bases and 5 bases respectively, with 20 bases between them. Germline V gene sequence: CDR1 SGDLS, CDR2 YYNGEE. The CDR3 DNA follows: TGTGCCAGCAGCGGGCCAACCGGGCCCTCTCAAACCGGGGAGCTGTTTTTT. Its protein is CASSGPTGPSQTGELFF.

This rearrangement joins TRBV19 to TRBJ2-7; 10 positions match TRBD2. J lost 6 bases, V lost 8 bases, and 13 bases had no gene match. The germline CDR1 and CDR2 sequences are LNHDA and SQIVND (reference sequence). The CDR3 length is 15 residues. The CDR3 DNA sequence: TGTGCCAGTTCAAAAAGCGGGGGGGCCATAGGCGAGCAGTACTTC. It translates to CASSKSGGAIGEQYF. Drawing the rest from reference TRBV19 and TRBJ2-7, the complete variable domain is DGGITQSPKYLFRKEGQNVTLSCEQNLNHDAMYWYRQDPGQGLRLIYYSQIVNDFQKGDIAEGYSVSREKKESFPLTVTSAQKNPTAFYLCASSKSGGAIGEQYFGPGTRLTVT.

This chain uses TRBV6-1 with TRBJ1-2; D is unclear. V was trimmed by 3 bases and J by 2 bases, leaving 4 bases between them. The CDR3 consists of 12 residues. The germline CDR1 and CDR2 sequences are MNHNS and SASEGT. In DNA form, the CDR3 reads TGTGCCAGCAGTGACGGGAACTATGGCTACACCTTC. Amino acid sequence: CASSDGNYGYTF.

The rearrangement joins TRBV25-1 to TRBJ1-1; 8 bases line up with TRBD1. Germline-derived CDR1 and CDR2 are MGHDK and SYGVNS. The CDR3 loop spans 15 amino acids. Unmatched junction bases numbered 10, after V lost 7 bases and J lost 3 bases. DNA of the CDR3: TGTGCCAGCACGGGACAGGCTAAACGCTACACTGAAGCTTTCTTT. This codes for CASTGQAKRYTEAFF.